This T cell receptor (beta chain) was found in a study of shared clonotypes between healthy human individuals. General study points: Non-shared clonotypes had lower generation probabilities than clonotypes shared by all four sorted-subset donors.

Notes on this clone: Its antigen is as yet unknown.

Some clones are missing from TCRdb's copy, which holds only in-frame ones; the method was immunoSEQ multiplex PCR. Of approximately 2,000,000 clones listed, around 93% are singletons. Germline V gene sequence: CDR1 SGHTA, CDR2 FQGTGA. The CDR3 runs to 15 residues. V was trimmed by 2 bases and J by 3 bases, leaving 10 bases between them. The genes are TRBV7-3 and TRBJ1-4; the D is unclear. The sample taken for sequencing was naive CD4+ T cells from PBMCs. Subset meaning: CD45RA+ positively selected. This TCR came from a man younger than 30 in good health. Some clones in this sample may be carry-over from other donors' samples. CDR3 in amino acids: CASSLQGSANEKLFF. In DNA, the CDR3 is TGTGCCAGCAGCTTACAAGGGTCGGCTAATGAAAAACTGTTTTTT.